This TCR beta chain is from a study of blood T cell repertoires in COVID-19. Study summary: Samples came from the United States, Italy and Spain, spanning acute and convalescent COVID-19. T cells, B-cell-depleted T cells, or PBMCs provided the cDNA or gDNA that served as material.

As originally analysed: For nucleated cells, counts were estimated from reference gene primer amplification. Profiling relied on immunoSEQ multiplex PCR, and the TCRdb table lists in-frame clones only, not all of them. That table gives V, J and clone size, and the DNA gave D and trimming. The sample lists 180,000 or so clones, 70% to 90% occurring once. The CDR3 extends over 15 amino acids. V was clipped by 3 bases and J by 7 bases, with 13 bases between them. Germline lookup yields CDR1 LNHDA and CDR2 SQIVND (reference sequence). The clonotype was recovered from a woman older than 75 with acute or convalescent COVID-19. This chain joins TRBV19 and TRBJ1-6; no firm D call. The material sequenced was peripheral blood. Written as DNA, the CDR3 is TGTGCCAGTAGTATCCCCGGAACGAGGAATTCACCCCTCCACTTT. Translation: CASSIPGTRNSPLHF.